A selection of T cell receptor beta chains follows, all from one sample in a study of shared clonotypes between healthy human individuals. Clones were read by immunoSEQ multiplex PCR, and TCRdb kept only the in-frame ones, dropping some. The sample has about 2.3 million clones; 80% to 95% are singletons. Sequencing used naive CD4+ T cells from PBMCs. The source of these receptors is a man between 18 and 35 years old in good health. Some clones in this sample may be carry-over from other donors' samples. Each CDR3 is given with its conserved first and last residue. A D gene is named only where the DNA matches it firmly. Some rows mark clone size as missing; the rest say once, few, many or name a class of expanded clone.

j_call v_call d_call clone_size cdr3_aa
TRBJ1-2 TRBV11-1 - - CASSRGRGPNYGYTF
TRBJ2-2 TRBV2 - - CASSLLRGEGELFF
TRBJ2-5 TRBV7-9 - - CASSLAVHQETQYF
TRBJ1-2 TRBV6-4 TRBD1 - CASSVGTAARKLANYGYTF
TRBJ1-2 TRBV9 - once CASSVVSGGASYGYTF
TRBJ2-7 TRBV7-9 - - CASSFLYRETDEQYF
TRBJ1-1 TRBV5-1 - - CASNPVTTGPFTEAFF
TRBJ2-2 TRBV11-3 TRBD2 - CASSAGTSGKTGELFF
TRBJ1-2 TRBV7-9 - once CASSSSNGNYGYTF
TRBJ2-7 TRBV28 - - CASTGGATYEQYF
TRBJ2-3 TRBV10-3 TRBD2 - CAISKTSASTDTQYF
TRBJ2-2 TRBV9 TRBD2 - CASSDRLAGGLGELFF
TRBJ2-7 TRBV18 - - CASSPGLGTPGTATYEQYF
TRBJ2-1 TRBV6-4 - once CASSDTLKGSEQFF
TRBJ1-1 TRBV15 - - CATSRDRGAVNTEAFF
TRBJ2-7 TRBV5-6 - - CASSLTGGEAYEQYF
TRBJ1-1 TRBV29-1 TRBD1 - CSVGQRLMNTEAFF
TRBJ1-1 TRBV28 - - CASSLRHADTEAFF
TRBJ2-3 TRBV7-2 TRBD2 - CASSLRSMARESSTDTQYF
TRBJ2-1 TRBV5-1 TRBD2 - CASSLDPAGLGNEQFF
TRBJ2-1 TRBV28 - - CASGGSRQFF
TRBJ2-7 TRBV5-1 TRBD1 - CASSLRQGDSYEQYF
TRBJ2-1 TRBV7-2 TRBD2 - CASSLARITSGRAPYNEQFF
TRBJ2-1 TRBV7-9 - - CASSLGVTGNEQFF
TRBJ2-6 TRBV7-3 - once CASSSGRHSGANVLTF
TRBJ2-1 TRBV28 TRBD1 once CASSLTDRRDEQFF
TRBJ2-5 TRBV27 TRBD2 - CASRGRAGAETQYF
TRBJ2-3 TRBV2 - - CASSDTDTQYF
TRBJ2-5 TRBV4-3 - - CASSQGNLQETQYF
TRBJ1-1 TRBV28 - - CASRPAVAEAFF
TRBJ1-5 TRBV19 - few CASSPPQRQPQHF
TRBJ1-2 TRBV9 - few CASSVAGSHYGYTF
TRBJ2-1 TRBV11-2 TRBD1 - CASSFLRDRGLTEQFF
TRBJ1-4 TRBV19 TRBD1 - CASRDRGRSTNEKLFF
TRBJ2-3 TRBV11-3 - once CASSLSSITDTQYF
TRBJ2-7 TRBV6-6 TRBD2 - CASSGLAGVYEQYF
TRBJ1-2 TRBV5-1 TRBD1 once CASSLEGQGARGYTF
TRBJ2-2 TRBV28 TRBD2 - CASSLVQTSGGTGELFF
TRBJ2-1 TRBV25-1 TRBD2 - CASSEWGLAGERFF
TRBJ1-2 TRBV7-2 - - CASSYPPGNGYTF
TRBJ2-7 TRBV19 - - CATSRGHNYEQYF
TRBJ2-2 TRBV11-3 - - CASSDGIRNTGELFF
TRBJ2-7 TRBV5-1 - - CASSSGTETYEQYF
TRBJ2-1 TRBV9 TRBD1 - CASSVTGGVSYNEQFF
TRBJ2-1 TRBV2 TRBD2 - CARDAGTSVYNEQFF
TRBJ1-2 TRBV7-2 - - CASSPDRNPNYGYTF
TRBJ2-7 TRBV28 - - CASSLGNIWTLSSYEQYF
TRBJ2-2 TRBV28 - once CASSFTGHAFSGELFF
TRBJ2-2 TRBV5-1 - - CASTPQGNTGELFF
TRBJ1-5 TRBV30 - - CAWSVLGAADQPQHF